This T cell receptor (beta chain) was identified during a study of cytomegalovirus exposure and HLA in healthy donors. Regarding this clone: Its antigen is as yet unknown.

PCR employed 60 Vbeta and 13 Jbeta primers. The repertoire was sequenced with immunoSEQ multiplex PCR; TCRdb's copy has only in-frame clones and lacks some. This repertoire shows more than 150,000 clones, under 80% found once; its top ten account for about 2.5%. Broader study findings: For most subjects, TCR beta sequences were reported to predict HLA-A and HLA-B alleles with accuracy. When the data were analyzed later, several of the most significant clusters appeared to be linked to common viral pathogens. Some TCR beta chains (about 180 of them) were listed as cytomegalovirus-associated. In a later analysis, a genetic analysis reported fewer productive-TCR N-insertions in an Asian-associated ancestry cluster than the cohort average.

Trimming removed 1 base from V and 3 bases from J; junction bases left unmatched: 7. The V gene's germline CDR1 is SGHDN and CDR2 FVKESK. This CDR3 region has 17 residues. The sequencing sample was made of PBMCs. The J gene is TRBJ2-1, the V gene TRBV14; 9 bases fit TRBD2. The TCR comes from a young woman in good health and CMV-seropositive. For the CDR3, the DNA is TGTGCCAGCAGCCAAGGGGGCGGGGGGGCCTACTACAATGAGCAGTTCTTC. Translated, it gives CASSQGGGGAYYNEQFF.